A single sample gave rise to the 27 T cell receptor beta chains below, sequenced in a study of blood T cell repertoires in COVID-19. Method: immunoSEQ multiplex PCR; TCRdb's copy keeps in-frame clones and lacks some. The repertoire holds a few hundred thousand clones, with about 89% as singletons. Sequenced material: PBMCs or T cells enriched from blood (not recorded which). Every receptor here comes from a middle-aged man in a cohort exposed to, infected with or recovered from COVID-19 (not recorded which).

The DNA for the CDR3 is TGTGCCAGCAGCTTAGCTAGTCTCGCAGATACGCAGTATTTT. Its translation: CASSLASLADTQYF. The chain links TRBV7-9 to TRBJ2-3, with D uncertain. From germline, CDR1 is SEHNR and CDR2 FQNEAQ (reference sequence). V shed 0 bases and J shed 4 bases, with 8 bases lying between them. This CDR3 has 14 residues.

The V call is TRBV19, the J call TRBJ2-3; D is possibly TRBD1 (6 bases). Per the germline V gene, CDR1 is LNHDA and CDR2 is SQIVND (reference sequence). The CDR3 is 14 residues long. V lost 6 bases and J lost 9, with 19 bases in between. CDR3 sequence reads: CASRESTGLWTQYF. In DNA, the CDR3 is TGTGCCAGTAGAGAATCAACAGGGCTATGGACGCAGTATTTT.

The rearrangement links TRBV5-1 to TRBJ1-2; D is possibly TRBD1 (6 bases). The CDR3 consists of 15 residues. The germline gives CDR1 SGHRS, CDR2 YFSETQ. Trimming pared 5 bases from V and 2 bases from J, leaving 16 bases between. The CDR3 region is CASRAPGTPNYGYTF. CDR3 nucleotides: TGCGCCAGCAGGGCACCCGGGACACCCAACTATGGCTACACCTTC.

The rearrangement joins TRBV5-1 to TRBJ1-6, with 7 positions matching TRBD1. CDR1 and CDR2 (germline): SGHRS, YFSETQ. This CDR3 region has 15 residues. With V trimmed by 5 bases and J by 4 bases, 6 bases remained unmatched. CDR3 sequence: CASSPTGQYNSPLHF. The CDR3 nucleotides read TGCGCCAGCAGTCCGACGGGACAGTATAATTCACCCCTCCACTTT.

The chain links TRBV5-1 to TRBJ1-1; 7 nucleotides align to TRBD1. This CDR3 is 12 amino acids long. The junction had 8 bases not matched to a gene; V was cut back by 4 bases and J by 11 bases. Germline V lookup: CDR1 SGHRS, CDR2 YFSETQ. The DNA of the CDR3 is TGCGCCAGCAGCGGGGGGACAGATATGGCTTTCTTT. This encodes CASSGGTDMAFF.

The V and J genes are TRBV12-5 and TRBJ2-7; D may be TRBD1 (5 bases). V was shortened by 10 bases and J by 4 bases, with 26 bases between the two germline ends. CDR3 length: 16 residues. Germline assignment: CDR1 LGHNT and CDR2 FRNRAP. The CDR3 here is CATSPPSRGPVYEQYF. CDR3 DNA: TGTGCTACGTCCCCCCCCTCTAGGGGCCCTGTTTACGAGCAGTACTTC.

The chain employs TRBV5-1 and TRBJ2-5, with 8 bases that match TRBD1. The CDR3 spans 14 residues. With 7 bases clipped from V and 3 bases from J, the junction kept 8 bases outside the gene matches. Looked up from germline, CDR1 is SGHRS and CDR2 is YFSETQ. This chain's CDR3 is CASFPTGVKETQYF. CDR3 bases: TGCGCCAGCTTCCCGACAGGGGTTAAAGAGACCCAGTACTTC. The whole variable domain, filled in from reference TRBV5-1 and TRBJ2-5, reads KAGVTQTPRYLIKTRGQQVTLSCSPISGHRSVSWYQQTPGQGLQFLFEYFSETQRNKGNFPGRFSGRQFSNSRSEMNVSTLELGDSALYLCASFPTGVKETQYFGPGTRLLVL.

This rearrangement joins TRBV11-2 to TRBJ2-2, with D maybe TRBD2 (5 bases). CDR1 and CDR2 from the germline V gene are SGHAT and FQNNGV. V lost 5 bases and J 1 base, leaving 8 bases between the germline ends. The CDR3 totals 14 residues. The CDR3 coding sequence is TGTGCCAGCAGCAGGACTGGGAACACCGGGGAGCTGTTTTTT. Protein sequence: CASSRTGNTGELFF.

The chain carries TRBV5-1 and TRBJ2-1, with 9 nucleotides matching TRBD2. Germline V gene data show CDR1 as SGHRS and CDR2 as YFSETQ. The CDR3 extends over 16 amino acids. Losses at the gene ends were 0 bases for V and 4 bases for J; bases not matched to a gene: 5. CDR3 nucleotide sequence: TGCGCCAGCAGCTTGGAGGTACTAGCGGGTTACAATGAGCAGTTCTTC. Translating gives CASSLEVLAGYNEQFF.

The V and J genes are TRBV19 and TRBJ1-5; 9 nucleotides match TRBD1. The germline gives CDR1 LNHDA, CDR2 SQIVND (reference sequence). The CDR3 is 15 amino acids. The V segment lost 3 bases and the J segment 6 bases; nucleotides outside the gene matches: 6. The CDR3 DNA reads TGTGCCAGTAGTATGGGACAGGGTAGAGGTCAGCCCCAGCATTTT. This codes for CASSMGQGRGQPQHF.

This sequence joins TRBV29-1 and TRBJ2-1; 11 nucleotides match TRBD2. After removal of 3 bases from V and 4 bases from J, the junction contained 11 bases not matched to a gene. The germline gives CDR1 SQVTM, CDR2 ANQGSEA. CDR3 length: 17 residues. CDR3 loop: CSVDRRNLAGGYNEQFF. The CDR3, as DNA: TGCAGCGTTGATCGCAGGAACCTAGCGGGAGGTTACAATGAGCAGTTCTTC.

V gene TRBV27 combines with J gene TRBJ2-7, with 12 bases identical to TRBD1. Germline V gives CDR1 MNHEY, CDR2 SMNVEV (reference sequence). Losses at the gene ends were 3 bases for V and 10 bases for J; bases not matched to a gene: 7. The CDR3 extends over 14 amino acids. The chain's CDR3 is CASSFHRDRGHQYF. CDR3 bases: TGTGCCAGCAGTTTCCACCGGGACAGGGGGCACCAGTACTTC.

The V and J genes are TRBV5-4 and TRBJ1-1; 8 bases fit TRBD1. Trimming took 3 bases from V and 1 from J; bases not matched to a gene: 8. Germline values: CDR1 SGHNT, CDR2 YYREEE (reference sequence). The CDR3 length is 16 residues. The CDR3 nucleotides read TGTGCCAGCAGCTCTCACATTGACAGGGGGAACACTGAAGCTTTCTTT. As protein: CASSSHIDRGNTEAFF.

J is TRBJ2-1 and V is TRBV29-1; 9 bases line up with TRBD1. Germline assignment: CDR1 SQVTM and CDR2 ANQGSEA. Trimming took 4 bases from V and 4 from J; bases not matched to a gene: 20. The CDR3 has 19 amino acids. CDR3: CSVASWTGVAATQYNEQFF. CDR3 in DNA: TGCAGCGTTGCATCCTGGACAGGGGTAGCGGCAACCCAGTACAATGAGCAGTTCTTC.

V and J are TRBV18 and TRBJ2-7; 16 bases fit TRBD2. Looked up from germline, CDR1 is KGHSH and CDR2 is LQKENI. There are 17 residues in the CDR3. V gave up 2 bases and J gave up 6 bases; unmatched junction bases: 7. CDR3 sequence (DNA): TGTGCCAGCTCACCAGTGGGACTAGCGGGAGGGCATACCGAGCAGTACTTC. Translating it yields CASSPVGLAGGHTEQYF.

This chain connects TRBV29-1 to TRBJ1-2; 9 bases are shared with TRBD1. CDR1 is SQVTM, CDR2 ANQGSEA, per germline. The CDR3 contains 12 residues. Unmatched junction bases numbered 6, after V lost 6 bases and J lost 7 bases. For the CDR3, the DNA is TGCAGCGTAGGACAGGGGAAAGCTGGCTACACCTTC. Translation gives CSVGQGKAGYTF.

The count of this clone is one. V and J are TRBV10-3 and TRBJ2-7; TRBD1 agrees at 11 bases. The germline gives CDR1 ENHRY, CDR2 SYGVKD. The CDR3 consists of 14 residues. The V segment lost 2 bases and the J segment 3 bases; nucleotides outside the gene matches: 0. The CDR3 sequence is CAISEGTGGYEQYF. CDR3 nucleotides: TGTGCCATCAGTGAGGGGACAGGGGGCTACGAGCAGTACTTC.

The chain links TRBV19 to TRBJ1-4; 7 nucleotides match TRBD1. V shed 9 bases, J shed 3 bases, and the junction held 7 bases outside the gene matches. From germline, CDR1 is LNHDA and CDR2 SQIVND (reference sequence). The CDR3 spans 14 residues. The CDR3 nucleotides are TGTGCCAGCAAACAGGGGCCGGCTAATGAAAAACTGTTTTTT. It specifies CASKQGPANEKLFF. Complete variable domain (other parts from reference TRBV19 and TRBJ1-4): DGGITQSPKYLFRKEGQNVTLSCEQNLNHDAMYWYRQDPGQGLRLIYYSQIVNDFQKGDIAEGYSVSREKKESFPLTVTSAQKNPTAFYLCASKQGPANEKLFFGSGTQLSVL.

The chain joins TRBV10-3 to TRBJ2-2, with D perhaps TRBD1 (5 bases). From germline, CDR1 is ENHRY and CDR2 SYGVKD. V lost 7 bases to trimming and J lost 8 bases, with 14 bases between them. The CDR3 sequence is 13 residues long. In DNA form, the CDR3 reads TGTGCCATCACAGGGTCACTTCCAGGGGAGCTGTTTTTT. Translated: CAITGSLPGELFF.

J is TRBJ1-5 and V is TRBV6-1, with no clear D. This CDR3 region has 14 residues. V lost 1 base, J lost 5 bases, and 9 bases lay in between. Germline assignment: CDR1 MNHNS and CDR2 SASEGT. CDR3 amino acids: CASSEVQVDQPQHF. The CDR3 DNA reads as TGTGCCAGCAGTGAAGTCCAGGTGGATCAGCCCCAGCATTTT.

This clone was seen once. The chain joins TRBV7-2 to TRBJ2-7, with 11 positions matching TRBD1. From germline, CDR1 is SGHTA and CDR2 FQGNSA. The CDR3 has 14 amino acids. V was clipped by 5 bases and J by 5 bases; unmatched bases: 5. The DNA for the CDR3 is TGTGCCAGCAGCGCGGGACAGGGGGAAAACGAGCAGTACTTC. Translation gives CASSAGQGENEQYF.

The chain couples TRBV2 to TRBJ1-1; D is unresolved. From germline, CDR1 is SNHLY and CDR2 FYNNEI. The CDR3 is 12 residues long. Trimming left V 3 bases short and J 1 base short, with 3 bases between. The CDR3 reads CASSDWNTEAFF. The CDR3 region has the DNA TGTGCCAGCAGTGACTGGAACACTGAAGCTTTCTTT.

This chain's CDR3 is CASTPAGESFEQYF. The DNA of the CDR3 is TGTGCCAGCACCCCGGCGGGGGAATCTTTCGAGCAGTACTTC. This chain connects TRBV28 to TRBJ2-7, with 7 bases aligning to TRBD2. This CDR3 spans 14 amino acids. Germline V gives CDR1 MDHEN, CDR2 SYDVKM. Germline trimming cut 7 bases from V and 6 bases from J; bases unmatched to any gene: 12.

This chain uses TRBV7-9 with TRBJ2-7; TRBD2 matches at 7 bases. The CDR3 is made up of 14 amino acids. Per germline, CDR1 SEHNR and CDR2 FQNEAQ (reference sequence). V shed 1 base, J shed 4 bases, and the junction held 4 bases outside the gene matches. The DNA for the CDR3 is TGTGCCAGCAGCTTAGTTGGGAGGGCTTACGAGCAGTACTTC. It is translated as CASSLVGRAYEQYF. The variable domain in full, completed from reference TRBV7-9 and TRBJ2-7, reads DTGVSQNPRHKITKRGQNVTFRCDPISEHNRLYWYRQTLGQGPEFLTYFQNEAQLEKSRLLSDRFSAERPKGSFSTLEIQRTEQGDSAMYLCASSLVGRAYEQYFGPGTRLTVT.

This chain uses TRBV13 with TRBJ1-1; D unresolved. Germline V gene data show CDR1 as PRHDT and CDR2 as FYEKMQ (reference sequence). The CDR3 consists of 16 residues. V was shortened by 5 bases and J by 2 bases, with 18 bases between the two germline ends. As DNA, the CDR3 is TGTGCCAGCAGCCCCTACGGGGTCGCCGCAAACACTGAAGCTTTCTTT. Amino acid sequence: CASSPYGVAANTEAFF.

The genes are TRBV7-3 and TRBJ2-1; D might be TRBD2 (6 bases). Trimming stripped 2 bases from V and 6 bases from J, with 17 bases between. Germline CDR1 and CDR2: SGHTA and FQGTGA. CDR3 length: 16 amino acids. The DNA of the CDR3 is TGTGCCAGCAGCTTATTTCGGGAGCTGATTCCCAATGAGCAGTTCTTC. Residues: CASSLFRELIPNEQFF.

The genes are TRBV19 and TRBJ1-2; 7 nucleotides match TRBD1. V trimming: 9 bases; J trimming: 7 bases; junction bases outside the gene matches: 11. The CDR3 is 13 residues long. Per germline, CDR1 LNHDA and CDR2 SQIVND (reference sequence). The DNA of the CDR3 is TGTGCCAGCCGGCCGACAGGGTCCCCTGGCTACACCTTC. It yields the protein CASRPTGSPGYTF.